This TCR beta chain was obtained from a study of CD8 T cells in ankylosing spondylitis (dated by TCRdb to the late 2010s). Study-wide context: The study set out to find disease-linked TCR variants by profiling T cell receptor beta repertoires in ankylosing spondylitis patients and healthy donors. In total, the full study cohort was made up of 108 healthy donors and 25 to 30 ankylosing spondylitis patients. Samples of peripheral blood were taken, and for ankylosing spondylitis patients, synovial fluid was collected as well. Paper-wide results and their limitations: Some of the motif variants had been reported before in the synovial fluid and blood of reactive arthritis patients, a finding that suggests common disease-initiation mechanisms. The disease-linked clones were reported to be significantly enriched in matched synovial fluid samples from ankylosing spondylitis patients. A CD8+ phenotype was shown by the disease-linked clones, which were found at relatively low frequencies in peripheral blood. A TCR beta motif of 8 or 9 highly homologous amino acid variants appeared characteristic of blood from ankylosing spondylitis patients.

This clonotype appeared a few times. The antigen this receptor binds is unknown. It has no much larger one-base neighbor in the sample; base qualities were not kept. Sequencer: Illumina HiSeq 2500. Quantitative 5'-RACE with molecular barcodes was used to prepare TCR beta libraries. Under the source paper's analysis protocol: To identify disease-linked TCR variants, a new computational method was used, one built on a probabilistic model of VDJ rearrangement. The raw public data were reprocessed by TCRdb itself: fastp quality trimming at Q25, MiXCR clonotype calling, in-frame beta chains only. Every CDR3 protein is listed once, alongside the most common genes and DNA of its rows. The V and J calls shown here were made by TCRdb, not taken from the authors' results. Present in this sample are under 450,000 distinct CDR3 sequences, about 20% of which were seen just once. In total, the top ten clones hold around 13% of the sample.

The CDR1 and CDR2 encoded by the germline V gene (reference sequence) are DFQATT and SNEGSKA. Between the V and J ends, shortened by 0 bases and 4 bases respectively, the junction contains 15 bases. The CDR3 covers 16 residues, taking in both the cysteine and the phenylalanine. Only the CDR3 portion is preserved as DNA: 48 bases, with reading frame beginning at the first base. The material sequenced was blood, either unsorted or a sorted T cell fraction (not recorded which). The chain uses TRBV20-1 and TRBJ2-2; the D gene cannot be named for sure. The source is a male donor with ankylosing spondylitis or in good health (not recorded which). The bases read TGCAGTGCTAGAGATGGAATGGCGGCGCCCACCGGGGAGCTGTTTTTT. This translates into CSARDGMAAPTGELFF.